The source of this T cell receptor (beta chain) is a study of shared clonotypes between healthy human individuals. About 30,000 T cell genomes, or 300 ng DNA, went into replicate PCRs of unsorted PBMC. Sequenced by immunoSEQ multiplex PCR; TCRdb stores in-frame clones only, minus some. The data show about 460,000 clones, approximately 80% seen once. The junction had 4 bases not matched to a gene; V was cut back by 8 bases and J by 2 bases. This CDR3 is built from 13 residues. CDR1 is MDHEN and CDR2 is SYDVKM in the germline V gene. The V and J genes are TRBV28 and TRBJ2-3, with 7 nucleotides matching TRBD2. The receptor was isolated from a woman aged 40 to 50 in good health. Some clones in this sample may be carry-over from other donors' samples. The source material was PBMCs. CDR3 in DNA: TGTGCCAGCGGAGGGACTAACACAGATACGCAGTATTTT. Its translation is CASGGTNTDTQYF. Looking up the rest from reference TRBV28 and TRBJ2-3 gives the full variable domain: DVKVTQSSRYLVKRTGEKVFLECVQDMDHENMFWYRQDPGLGLRLIYFSYDVKMKEKGDIPEGYSVSREKKERFSLILESASTNQTSMYLCASGGTNTDTQYFGPGTRLTVL.